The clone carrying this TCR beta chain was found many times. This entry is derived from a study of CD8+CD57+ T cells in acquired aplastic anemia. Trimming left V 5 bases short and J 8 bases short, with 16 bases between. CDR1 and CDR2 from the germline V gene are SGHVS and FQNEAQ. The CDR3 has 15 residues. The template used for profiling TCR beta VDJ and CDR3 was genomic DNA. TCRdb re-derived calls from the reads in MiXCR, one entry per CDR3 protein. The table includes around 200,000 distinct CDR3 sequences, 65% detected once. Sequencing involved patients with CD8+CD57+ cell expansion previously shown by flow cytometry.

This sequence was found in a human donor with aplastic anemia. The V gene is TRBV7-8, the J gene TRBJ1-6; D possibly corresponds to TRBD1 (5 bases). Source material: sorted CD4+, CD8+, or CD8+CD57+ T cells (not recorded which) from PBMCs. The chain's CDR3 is CASSQYLEGDSPLHF. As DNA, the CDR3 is TGTGCCAGCAGCCAATACTTGGAAGGGGATTCACCCCTCCACTTT.